This is a list of T cell receptor beta chains from one sample in a study of T cells in Graves' hyperthyroidism and ophthalmopathy. TCRdb independently ran MiXCR on the multiplex PCR reads; one entry per CDR3 protein. The sample has some 490,000 distinct CDR3 sequences, about 16% seen once. Source material: blood. These receptors were collected from a woman aged 25 to 39 with Graves' ophthalmopathy. CDR3s include the opening cysteine and the closing phenylalanine or tryptophan. D genes are given only for firm matches. Expanded clones are given a class, and other clones once, few, many or no size at all.

>TRBV7-2|TRBJ1-6|NA|many
TGTGCCAGCAGCTATTTACGCCCACCCCTCCACTTT
CASSYLRPPLHF
>TRBV7-8|TRBJ2-4|NA|few
TGTGCCAGCAGCTTAGTAGGCGGATATGGGGACATTCAGTACTTC
CASSLVGGYGDIQYF
>TRBV29-1|TRBJ1-1|NA|many
TGCAGCGTGCCCTATAGGGGTGAAGCTTTCTTT
CSVPYRGEAFF
>TRBV6-1|TRBJ1-2|TRBD1|NA
TGTGCCAGCACCCAAGAACCGGGACAGGAATATGGCTACACCTTC
CASTQEPGQEYGYTF
>TRBV3-1|TRBJ2-7|NA|few
TGTGCCAGCAGCCCTCTGCCAGGAATCACAGTCTACGAGCAGTACTTC
CASSPLPGITVYEQYF
>TRBV19|TRBJ2-2|NA|NA
TGTGCCAGTAGGGGGCAGGGGAACACCGGGGAGCTGTTTTTT
CASRGQGNTGELFF
>TRBV11-2|TRBJ2-7|TRBD1|few
TGTGCCAGCAGTTCCCGGACAGGGAACTACGAGCAGTACTTC
CASSSRTGNYEQYF
>TRBV27|TRBJ1-5|NA|many
TGTGCCAGCAGTCAACAGGGTCAGCCCCAGCATTTT
CASSQQGQPQHF
>TRBV13|TRBJ2-7|NA|many
TGTGCCAGCAGTATTTTTGATGGGGGCGAGCAGTACTTC
CASSIFDGGEQYF
>TRBV9|TRBJ2-5|TRBD2|many
TGTGCCAGCAGCCCCGGGACTAGCGGGAGGCACCAAGAGACCCAGTACTTC
CASSPGTSGRHQETQYF
>TRBV14|TRBJ2-5|NA|few
TGTGCCAGCAGCCAAGATCGGGTACTCCCGAGGGGAGAGACCCAGTACTTC
CASSQDRVLPRGETQYF
>TRBV20-1|TRBJ2-3|TRBD1|many
TGCAGTGCTCCGGGACAGGGTTTCACAGATACGCAGTATTTT
CSAPGQGFTDTQYF
>TRBV5-4|TRBJ1-3|TRBD1|NA
TGTGCCAGCAGGAACAGGGGAAGCTCTGGAAACACCATATATTTT
CASRNRGSSGNTIYF
>TRBV7-3|TRBJ2-5|TRBD2|once
TGCGCCAGCAACCAAGAACAGACTAGCCCGGAGACCCAGTACTTC
CASNQEQTSPETQYF